This T cell receptor (beta chain) was documented in a study of cytomegalovirus exposure and HLA in healthy donors. With 60 Vbeta and 13 Jbeta primers, the PCR was carried out. Produced via immunoSEQ multiplex PCR; TCRdb's table is partial and in-frame only. The table lists roughly 100,000 clones, around two thirds of them singletons, with 3% to 4.5% in the top ten. The CDR3 contains 18 residues. The V end lost 1 base, the J end lost 1 base, and 18 bases lay between the germline ends. The germline gives CDR1 SGHNT, CDR2 YENEEA. This TCR was sampled from a man aged 25 to 40 in good health and CMV-seropositive. The sample comprised PBMCs. The chain couples TRBV11-3 to TRBJ2-3; D remains unclear. CDR3 in DNA: TGTGCCAGCAGCTTAGTTTTGCATGGTGGTCCAGGCACAGATACGCAGTATTTT. Amino acids: CASSLVLHGGPGTDTQYF.